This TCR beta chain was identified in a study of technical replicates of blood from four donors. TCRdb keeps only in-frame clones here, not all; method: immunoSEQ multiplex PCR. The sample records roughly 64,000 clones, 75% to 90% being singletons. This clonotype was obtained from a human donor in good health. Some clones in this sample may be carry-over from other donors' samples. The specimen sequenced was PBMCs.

CDR3 amino acids: CASSVGLAGFTGELFF. CDR3 in DNA: TGTGCCAGCAGCGTGGGACTAGCGGGCTTCACCGGGGAGCTGTTTTTT. The V gene is TRBV9, the J gene TRBJ2-2; 12 positions agree with TRBD2. V shed 2 bases and J 4 bases; nucleotides not matched to a gene: 3. The CDR3 consists of 16 residues. CDR1 SGDLS and CDR2 YYNGEE come from the germline V gene.